In this sample, the clone carrying this TCR beta chain turned up a few times. What it recognizes is unknown. V lost 2 bases, J lost 8 bases, and 12 bases lay in between. Germline V gives CDR1 MNHEY, CDR2 SVGAGI. The length of the CDR3 is 14 residues. This entry is derived from a study of blood T cells in healthy people across ages. Notes on the study in general: Unsorted PBMCs ruled out conclusive naive versus antigen-experienced comparison. Researchers judged that diversity estimates from one million T cells fell short of true values.

Combining a sample-barcoded 5' primer with a J-beta primer mix, a second PCR ran for about 6 to 11 cycles. Every individual sample yielded 3 million or more paired-end reads (each containing CDR3). In TCRdb, the 5' RACE reads were re-called with MiXCR into one record per CDR3 protein. The sample has roughly 1.5 million distinct CDR3 sequences, around 40% seen once. The V gene is TRBV6-5, the J gene TRBJ2-2; no firm D call. This sequence was found in a woman aged 18 to 35 in good health. The specimen was blood. The CDR3 DNA sequence: TGTGCCAGCAGTTACGAGCGTATAGGGGGGGAGCTGTTTTTT. It encodes CASSYERIGGELFF.